This T cell receptor (beta chain) was sequenced for a study of CD8 T cells in Susac syndrome. The junction had 9 bases not matched to a gene; V was cut back by 5 bases and J by 5 bases. CDR1 and CDR2 from the germline V gene are DFQATT and SNEGSKA (reference sequence). This CDR3 has 13 residues. Random hexamers primed reverse transcription of about 0.5 to 1 ug RNA. Multiplex PCR with immunoSEQ amplified the TCR beta CDR3 across 54 Vbeta and 13 Jbeta. One entry per CDR3 protein, called by TCRdb with MiXCR from the immunoSEQ multiplex PCR reads. The sample contains about 120,000 distinct CDR3 sequences, over 90% of which appear only once.

V is TRBV20-1 and J is TRBJ2-7; 7 bases fit TRBD1. The TCR comes from a human donor with Susac syndrome. Sequenced sample: CD4+ T cells from PBMCs. In nucleotides, the CDR3 is TGCAGTGCTCAGACAGGGTCACGGCACGAGCAGTACTTC. Translation: CSAQTGSRHEQYF.